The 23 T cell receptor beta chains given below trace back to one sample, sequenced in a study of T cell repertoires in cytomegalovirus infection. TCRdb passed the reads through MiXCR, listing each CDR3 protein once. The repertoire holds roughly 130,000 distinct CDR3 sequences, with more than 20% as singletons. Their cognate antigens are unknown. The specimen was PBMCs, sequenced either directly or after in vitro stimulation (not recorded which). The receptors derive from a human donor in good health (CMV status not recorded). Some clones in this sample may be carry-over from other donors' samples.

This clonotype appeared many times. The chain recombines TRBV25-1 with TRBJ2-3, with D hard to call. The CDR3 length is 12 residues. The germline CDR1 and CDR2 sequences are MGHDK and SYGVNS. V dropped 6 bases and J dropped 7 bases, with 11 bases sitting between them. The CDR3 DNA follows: TGTGCCAGCAGCCGGAGCCACTATACGCAGTATTTT. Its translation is CASSRSHYTQYF.

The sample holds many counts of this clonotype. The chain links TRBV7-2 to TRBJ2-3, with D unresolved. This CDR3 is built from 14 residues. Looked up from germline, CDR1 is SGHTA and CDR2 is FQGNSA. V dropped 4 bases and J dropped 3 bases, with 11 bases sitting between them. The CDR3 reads CASSSAVGTDTQYF. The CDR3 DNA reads TGTGCCAGCAGCTCGGCGGTGGGTACAGATACGCAGTATTTT.

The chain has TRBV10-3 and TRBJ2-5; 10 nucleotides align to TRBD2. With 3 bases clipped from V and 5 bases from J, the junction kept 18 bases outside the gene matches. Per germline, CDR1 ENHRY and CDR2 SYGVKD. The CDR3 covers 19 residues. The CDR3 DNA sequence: TGTGCCATCAGTGAAATCCCTAGCGGGAGAATCCCAAAAGGGGAGACCCAGTACTTC. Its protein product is CAISEIPSGRIPKGETQYF.

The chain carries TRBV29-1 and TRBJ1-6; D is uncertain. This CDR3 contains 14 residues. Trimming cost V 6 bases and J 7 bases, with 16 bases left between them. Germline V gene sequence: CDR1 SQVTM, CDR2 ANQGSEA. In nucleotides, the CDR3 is TGCAGCGTACGGGCCCCAGGTCGGAATTCACCCCTCCACTTT. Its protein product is CSVRAPGRNSPLHF.

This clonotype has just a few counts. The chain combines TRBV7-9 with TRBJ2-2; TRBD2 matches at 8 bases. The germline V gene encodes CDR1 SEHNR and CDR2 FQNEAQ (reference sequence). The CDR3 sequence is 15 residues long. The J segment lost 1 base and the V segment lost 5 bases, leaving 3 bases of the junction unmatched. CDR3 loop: CASSRAGENTGELFF. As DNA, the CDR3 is TGTGCCAGCAGCAGAGCGGGGGAGAACACCGGGGAGCTGTTTTTT.

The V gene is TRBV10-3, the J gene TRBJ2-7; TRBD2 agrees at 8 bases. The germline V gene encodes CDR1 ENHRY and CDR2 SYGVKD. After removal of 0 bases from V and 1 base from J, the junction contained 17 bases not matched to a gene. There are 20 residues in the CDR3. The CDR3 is CAISESRGSGNPRVSYEQYF. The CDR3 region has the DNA TGTGCCATCAGTGAGTCACGTGGTAGCGGGAATCCGAGGGTTTCCTACGAGCAGTACTTC.

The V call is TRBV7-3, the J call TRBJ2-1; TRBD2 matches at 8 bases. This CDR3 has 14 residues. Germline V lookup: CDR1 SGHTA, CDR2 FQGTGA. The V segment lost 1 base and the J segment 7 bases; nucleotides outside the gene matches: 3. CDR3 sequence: CASSLSGGGNEQFF. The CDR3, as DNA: TGTGCCAGCAGCTTAAGCGGCGGGGGGAATGAGCAGTTCTTC.

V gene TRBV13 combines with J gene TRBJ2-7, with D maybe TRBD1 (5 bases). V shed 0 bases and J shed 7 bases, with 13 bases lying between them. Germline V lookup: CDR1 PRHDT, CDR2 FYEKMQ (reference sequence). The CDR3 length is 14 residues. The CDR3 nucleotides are TGTGCCAGCAGCTTAGGTAGGGGTAGGATGGAGCAGTACTTC. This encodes CASSLGRGRMEQYF. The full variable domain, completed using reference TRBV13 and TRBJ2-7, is AAGVIQSPRHLIKEKRETATLKCYPIPRHDTVYWYQQGPGQDPQFLISFYEKMQSDKGSIPDRFSAQQFSDYHSELNMSSLELGDSALYFCASSLGRGRMEQYFGPGTRLTVT.

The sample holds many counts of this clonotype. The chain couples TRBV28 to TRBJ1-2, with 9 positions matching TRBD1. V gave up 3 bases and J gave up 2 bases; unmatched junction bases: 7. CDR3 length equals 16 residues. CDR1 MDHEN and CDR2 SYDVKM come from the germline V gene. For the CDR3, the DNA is TGTGCCAGCAGTTTCCCCTTAGGGACAGGGAACTATGGCTACACCTTC. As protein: CASSFPLGTGNYGYTF.

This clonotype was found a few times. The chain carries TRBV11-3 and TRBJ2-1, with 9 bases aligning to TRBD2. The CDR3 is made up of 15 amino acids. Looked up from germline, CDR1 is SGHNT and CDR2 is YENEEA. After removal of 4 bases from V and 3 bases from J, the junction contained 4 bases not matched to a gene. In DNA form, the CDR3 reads TGTGCCAGCAGCTCTAGCGGGACGAACTACAATGAGCAGTTCTTC. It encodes CASSSSGTNYNEQFF. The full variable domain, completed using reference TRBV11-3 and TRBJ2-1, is EAGVVQSPRYKIIEKKQPVAFWCNPISGHNTLYWYLQNLGQGPELLIRYENEEAVDDSQLPKDRFSAERLKGVDSTLKIQPAELGDSAVYLCASSSSGTNYNEQFFGPGTRLTVL.

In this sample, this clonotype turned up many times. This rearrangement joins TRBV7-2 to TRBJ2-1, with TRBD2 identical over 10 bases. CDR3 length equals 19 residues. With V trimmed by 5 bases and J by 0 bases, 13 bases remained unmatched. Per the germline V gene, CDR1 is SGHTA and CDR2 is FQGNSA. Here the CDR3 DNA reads TGTGCCAGCAGCCGCTCTAGGACTAGCGGTGGGCTCTCCTACAATGAGCAGTTCTTC. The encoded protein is CASSRSRTSGGLSYNEQFF. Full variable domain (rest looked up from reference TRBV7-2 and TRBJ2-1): GAGVSQSPSNKVTEKGKDVELRCDPISGHTALYWYRQSLGQGLEFLIYFQGNSAPDKSGLPSDRFSAERTGGSVSTLTIQRTQQEDSAVYLCASSRSRTSGGLSYNEQFFGPGTRLTVL.

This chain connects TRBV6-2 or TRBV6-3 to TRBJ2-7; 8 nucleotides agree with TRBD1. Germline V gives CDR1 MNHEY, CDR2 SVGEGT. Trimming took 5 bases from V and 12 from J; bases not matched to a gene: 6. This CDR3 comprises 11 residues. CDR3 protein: CASSPRDRRYF. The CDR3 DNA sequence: TGTGCCAGCAGTCCCCGGGACAGGAGGTACTTC.

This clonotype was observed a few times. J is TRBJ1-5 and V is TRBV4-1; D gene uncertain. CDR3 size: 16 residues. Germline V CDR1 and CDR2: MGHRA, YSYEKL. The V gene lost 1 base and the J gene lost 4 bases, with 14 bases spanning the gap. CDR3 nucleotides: TGCGCCAGCAGCCAAGTCCCCCCGGTAACGAATCAGCCCCAGCATTTT. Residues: CASSQVPPVTNQPQHF.

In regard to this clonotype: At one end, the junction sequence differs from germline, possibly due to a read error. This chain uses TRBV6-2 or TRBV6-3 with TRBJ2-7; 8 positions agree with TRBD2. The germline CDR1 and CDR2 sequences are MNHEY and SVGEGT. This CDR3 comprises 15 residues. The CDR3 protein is CASSYRVSGRSEQNF. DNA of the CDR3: TGTGCCAGCAGTTACCGGGTAAGCGGGAGAAGTGAGCAGAACTTC.

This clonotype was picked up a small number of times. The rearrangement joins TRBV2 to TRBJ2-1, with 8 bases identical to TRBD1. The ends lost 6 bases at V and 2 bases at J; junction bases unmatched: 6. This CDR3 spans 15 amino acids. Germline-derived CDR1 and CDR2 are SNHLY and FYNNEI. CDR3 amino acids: CASRDRTGPYNEQFF. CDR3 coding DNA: TGTGCCAGCAGGGACCGGACAGGGCCCTACAATGAGCAGTTCTTC.

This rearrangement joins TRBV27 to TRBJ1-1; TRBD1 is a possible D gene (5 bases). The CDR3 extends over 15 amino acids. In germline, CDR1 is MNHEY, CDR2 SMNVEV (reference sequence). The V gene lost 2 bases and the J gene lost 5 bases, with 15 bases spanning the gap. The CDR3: CASSLTGRVRTEAFF. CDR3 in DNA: TGTGCCAGCAGTTTAACGGGCAGGGTGCGGACTGAAGCTTTCTTT.

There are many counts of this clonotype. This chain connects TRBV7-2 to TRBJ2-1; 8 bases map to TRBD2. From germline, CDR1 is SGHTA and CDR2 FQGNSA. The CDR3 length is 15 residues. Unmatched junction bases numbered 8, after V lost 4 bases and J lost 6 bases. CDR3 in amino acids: CASSSTSASLNEQFF. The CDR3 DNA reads TGTGCCAGCAGCTCGACTAGCGCCTCCCTCAATGAGCAGTTCTTC.

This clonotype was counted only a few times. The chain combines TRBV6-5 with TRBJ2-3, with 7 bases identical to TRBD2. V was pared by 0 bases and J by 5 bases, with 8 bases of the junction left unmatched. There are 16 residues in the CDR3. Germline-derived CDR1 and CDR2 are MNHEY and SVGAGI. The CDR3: CASSYSPSGNQDTQYF. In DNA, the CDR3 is TGTGCCAGCAGTTACTCTCCCAGCGGGAATCAAGATACGCAGTATTTT.

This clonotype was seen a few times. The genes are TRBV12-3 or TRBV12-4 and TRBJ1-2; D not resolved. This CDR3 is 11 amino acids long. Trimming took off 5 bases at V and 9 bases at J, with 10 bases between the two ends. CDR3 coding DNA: TGTGCCAGCAGTCTGGAATCGCGCTACACCTTC. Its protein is CASSLESRYTF.

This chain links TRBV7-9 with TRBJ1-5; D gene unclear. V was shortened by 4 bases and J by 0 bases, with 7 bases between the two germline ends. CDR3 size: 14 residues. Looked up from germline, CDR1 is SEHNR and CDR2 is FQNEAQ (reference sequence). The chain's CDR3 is CASSSGSSNQPQHF. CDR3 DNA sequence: TGTGCCAGCAGCTCTGGCAGTAGCAATCAGCCCCAGCATTTT.

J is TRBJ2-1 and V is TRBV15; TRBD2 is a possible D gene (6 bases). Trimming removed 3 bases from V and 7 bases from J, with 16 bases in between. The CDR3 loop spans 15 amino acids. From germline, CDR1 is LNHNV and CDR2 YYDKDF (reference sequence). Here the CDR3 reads CATSSDRTIRNEQFF. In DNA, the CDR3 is TGTGCCACCAGCAGTGACCGGACTATCAGGAATGAGCAGTTCTTC.

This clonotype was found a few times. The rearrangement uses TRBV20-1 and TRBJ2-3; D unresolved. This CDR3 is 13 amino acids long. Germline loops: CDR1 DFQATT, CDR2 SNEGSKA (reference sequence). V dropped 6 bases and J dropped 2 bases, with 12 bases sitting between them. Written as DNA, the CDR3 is TGCAGTGCCAAGACTGGGAACACAGATACGCAGTATTTT. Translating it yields CSAKTGNTDTQYF.

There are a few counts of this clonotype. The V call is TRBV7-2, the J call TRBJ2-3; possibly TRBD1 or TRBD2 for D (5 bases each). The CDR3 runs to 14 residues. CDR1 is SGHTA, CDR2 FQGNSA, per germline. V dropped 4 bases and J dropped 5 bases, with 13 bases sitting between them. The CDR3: CASSYTGDRDTQYF. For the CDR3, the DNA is TGTGCCAGCAGCTATACCGGGGACCGAGATACGCAGTATTTT.